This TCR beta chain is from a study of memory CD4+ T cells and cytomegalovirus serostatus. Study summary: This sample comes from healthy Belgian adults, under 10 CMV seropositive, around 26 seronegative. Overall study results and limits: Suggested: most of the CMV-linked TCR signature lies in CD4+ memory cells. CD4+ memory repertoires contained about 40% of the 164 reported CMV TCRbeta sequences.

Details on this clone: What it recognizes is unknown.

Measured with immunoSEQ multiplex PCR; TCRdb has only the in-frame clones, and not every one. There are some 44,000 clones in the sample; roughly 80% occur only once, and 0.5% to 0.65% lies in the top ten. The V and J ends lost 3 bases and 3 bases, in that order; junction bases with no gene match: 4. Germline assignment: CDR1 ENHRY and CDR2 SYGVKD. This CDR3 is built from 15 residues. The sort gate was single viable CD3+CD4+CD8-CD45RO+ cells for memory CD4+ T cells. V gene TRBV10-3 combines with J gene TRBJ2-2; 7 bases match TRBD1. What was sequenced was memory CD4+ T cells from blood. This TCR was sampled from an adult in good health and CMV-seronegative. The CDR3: CAISDPTGHTGELFF. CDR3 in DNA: TGTGCCATCAGTGACCCGACAGGGCACACCGGGGAGCTGTTTTTT.